The rows below give T cell receptor beta chains drawn from one sample of a study of CD8+ T cells in alopecia areata. TCRdb's table, derived via immunoSEQ multiplex PCR, lists solely in-frame clones and lacks some. The table records some 44,000 clones, roughly 92% of them present only once. The sequencing used CD8+ T cells sorted from blood, collected at week 24, from a patient treated with tofacitinib. The source of these receptors is a human donor with alopecia areata. Each CDR3 is given with its conserved first and last residue.

v_call: TRBV2; j_call: TRBJ2-1; cdr3_length: 15; cdr3_aa: CASSALAGGSREQFF
v_call: TRBV27; j_call: TRBJ1-5; cdr3_length: 16; cdr3_aa: CASTLRQGARNQPQHF
v_call: TRBV11-2; j_call: TRBJ1-1; cdr3_length: 15; cdr3_aa: CASSFDLKMNTEAFF
v_call: TRBV29-1; j_call: TRBJ1-2; cdr3_length: 11; cdr3_aa: CSATDIYGYTF
v_call: TRBV7-9; j_call: TRBJ2-7; cdr3_length: 14; cdr3_aa: CASSRRDFSYEQYF
v_call: TRBV10-3; j_call: TRBJ2-7; cdr3_length: 14; cdr3_aa: CAISVLGGSYEQYF
v_call: TRBV27; j_call: TRBJ2-5; cdr3_length: 14; cdr3_aa: CASGSGGISGEQYF
v_call: TRBV2; j_call: TRBJ2-1; cdr3_length: 19; cdr3_aa: CASRGFGTGDLGSYNEQFF
v_call: TRBV5-1; j_call: TRBJ2-5; cdr3_length: 18; cdr3_aa: CASSLGRDREGLRETQYF
v_call: TRBV28; j_call: TRBJ2-7; cdr3_length: 11; cdr3_aa: CASSYGYEQYF
v_call: TRBV27; j_call: TRBJ2-1; cdr3_length: 15; cdr3_aa: CASSLGSGGGNEQFF
v_call: TRBV29-1; j_call: TRBJ2-3; cdr3_length: 14; cdr3_aa: CSVWTGISTDTQYF
v_call: TRBV28; j_call: TRBJ2-5; cdr3_length: 15; cdr3_aa: CASSLVPGGQETQYF
v_call: TRBV29-1; j_call: -; cdr3_length: 11; cdr3_aa: CSVDVGYEQYF
v_call: TRBV29-1; j_call: TRBJ2-3; cdr3_length: 14; cdr3_aa: CSVQTSGGADTQYF
v_call: TRBV6-5; j_call: TRBJ2-7; cdr3_length: 12; cdr3_aa: CAANSANYKQYF
v_call: TRBV5-6; j_call: TRBJ2-5; cdr3_length: 13; cdr3_aa: CASSLDEPETQYF
v_call: TRBV4-1; j_call: TRBJ2-5; cdr3_length: 19; cdr3_aa: CASSEGPAGGLPRFETQYF
v_call: TRBV7-6; j_call: TRBJ2-5; cdr3_length: 14; cdr3_aa: CASLGTETKETQYF
v_call: TRBV7-9; j_call: TRBJ2-7; cdr3_length: 14; cdr3_aa: CASSVEGVAAEQYF
v_call: TRBV11-3; j_call: TRBJ2-5; cdr3_length: 16; cdr3_aa: CASSLDGSGIQETQYF
v_call: TRBV11-2; j_call: TRBJ2-5; cdr3_length: 15; cdr3_aa: CASSLPRGDGETQYF
v_call: TRBV11-2; j_call: TRBJ1-2; cdr3_length: 13; cdr3_aa: CASTNGAFYGYTF
v_call: TRBV6-6; j_call: TRBJ2-7; cdr3_length: 13; cdr3_aa: CASGLQGGDEQYF
v_call: TRBV11-2; j_call: TRBJ2-4; cdr3_length: 18; cdr3_aa: CASSATGLAGGWENIQYF
v_call: TRBV29-1; j_call: TRBJ2-3; cdr3_length: 13; cdr3_aa: CSGRPWADDTQYF
v_call: TRBV6-5; j_call: -; cdr3_length: 14; cdr3_aa: CASSYAGQGYEQYF
v_call: TRBV29-1; j_call: TRBJ2-3; cdr3_length: 14; cdr3_aa: CSVERSLSTDTQYF
v_call: TRBV28; j_call: TRBJ2-4; cdr3_length: 14; cdr3_aa: CASSPGLTQNIQYF
v_call: TRBV4-1; j_call: TRBJ2-2; cdr3_length: 16; cdr3_aa: CASSQEAGVDTGELFF
v_call: TRBV7-6; j_call: TRBJ1-1; cdr3_length: 13; cdr3_aa: CASSLQMNTEAFF
v_call: TRBV28; j_call: TRBJ2-5; cdr3_length: 15; cdr3_aa: CASSFRASGEETQYF
v_call: TRBV25-1; j_call: TRBJ2-1; cdr3_length: 17; cdr3_aa: CASSDMGRGTAYNEQFF
v_call: TRBV27; j_call: TRBJ2-3; cdr3_length: 19; cdr3_aa: CASSLSSGLAGGYTDTQYF
v_call: TRBV18; j_call: TRBJ2-1; cdr3_length: 15; cdr3_aa: CASSPTSGGYNEQFF
v_call: TRBV11-1; j_call: TRBJ2-7; cdr3_length: 14; cdr3_aa: CASSVVDGLYEQYF
v_call: TRBV2; j_call: TRBJ2-7; cdr3_length: 15; cdr3_aa: CASSGGTGGYYEQYF
v_call: TRBV9; j_call: TRBJ2-1; cdr3_length: 14; cdr3_aa: CASSAPGGAYEQFF
v_call: TRBV6-5; j_call: TRBJ2-1; cdr3_length: 14; cdr3_aa: CASSASGGANEQFF
v_call: TRBV7-2; j_call: TRBJ2-7; cdr3_length: 14; cdr3_aa: CASGLILSSYEQYF
v_call: TRBV10-3; j_call: TRBJ2-2; cdr3_length: 17; cdr3_aa: CAISVPRDRGNTGELFF
v_call: TRBV6-5; j_call: TRBJ2-3; cdr3_length: 15; cdr3_aa: CASSGLAGGTDTQYF
v_call: TRBV7-9; j_call: TRBJ2-7; cdr3_length: 11; cdr3_aa: CASSFVGEQYF
v_call: TRBV27; j_call: TRBJ2-7; cdr3_length: 15; cdr3_aa: CASSATRDSLGEQYF
v_call: TRBV7-9; j_call: TRBJ2-7; cdr3_length: 14; cdr3_aa: CASSPRDSSYEQYF
v_call: TRBV4-3; j_call: TRBJ2-5; cdr3_length: 16; cdr3_aa: CASSQGRAADQETQYF
v_call: TRBV27; j_call: TRBJ2-1; cdr3_length: 12; cdr3_aa: CASSQLSDEQFF
v_call: TRBV9; j_call: TRBJ2-6; cdr3_length: 18; cdr3_aa: CASSQRTGAPSGANVLTF
v_call: TRBV11-2; j_call: TRBJ2-4; cdr3_length: 13; cdr3_aa: CASSLVTLDIQYF
v_call: TRBV6-1; j_call: TRBJ2-2; cdr3_length: 14; cdr3_aa: CASEGGAGTGELFF
v_call: TRBV20-1; j_call: TRBJ2-7; cdr3_length: 11; cdr3_aa: CSAQLAYEQYF
v_call: TRBV6-5; j_call: TRBJ2-3; cdr3_length: 13; cdr3_aa: CASSIRGSDTQYF
v_call: TRBV11-2; j_call: TRBJ2-7; cdr3_length: 15; cdr3_aa: CASSLGSGGYYEQYF
v_call: TRBV28; j_call: TRBJ2-7; cdr3_length: 13; cdr3_aa: CASRAGTDLEQYF